This T cell receptor beta chain is from a study of post-analysis software for immune sequencing data. Study-wide background: Patients had relapsing-remitting, secondary progressive or progressive-relapsing multiple sclerosis; some lacked subtype.

Tagging with unique molecular identifiers was a feature of the TCR beta cDNA libraries. About 540,000 cDNA molecules were obtained from approximately 0.91 to 9.4 million T cells. TCRdb used MiXCR to reprocess the PCR reads, holding one entry per CDR3 protein. The profile covers roughly 800,000 distinct CDR3 sequences, with 53% appearing a single time and 4.6% taken by the ten largest. Input material: blood. This sequence originates from a girl under 18 with multiple sclerosis.

The CDR3 sequence is CASSSQPGYYGYTF. CDR3 coding DNA: TGTGCCAGCAGCTCCCAGCCGGGTTACTATGGCTACACCTTC. V gene TRBV7-2 combines with J gene TRBJ1-2; no definite D call. V was shortened by 4 bases and J by 3 bases, with 12 bases between the two germline ends. Germline V gives CDR1 SGHTA, CDR2 FQGNSA. This CDR3 region has 14 residues.